This T cell receptor beta chain was profiled in a study of shared clonotypes between healthy human individuals. Study-wide context: The study drew on a couple of women and three men aged 18 to 49 as donors.

The CDR3 totals 14 residues. V lost 6 bases and J lost 9; bases outside the gene matches: 13. CDR1 and CDR2 from the germline V gene are MNHEY and SVGAGI. Researchers divided each subset's genomic DNA evenly across several immunoSEQ plates. Sequencing used immunoSEQ multiplex PCR; TCRdb keeps in-frame clones, though not all of them. The table records 2.3 million or so clones, roughly 93% of them present only once. V usage is TRBV6-5 and J usage is TRBJ2-7; 8 nucleotides match TRBD1. The TCR was taken from a man younger than 30 in good health. Some clones in this sample may be carry-over from other donors' samples. Sequencing was performed on naive CD4+ T cells from PBMCs. As to subset: CD45RA+ positively selected. The CDR3 sequence is CASSRTGTRLGQYF. DNA of the CDR3: TGTGCCAGCAGCCGGACAGGGACCCGCTTGGGGCAGTACTTC.